This T cell receptor (beta chain) was identified in a study of T cells after yellow fever vaccination. The CDR3 runs 14 residues. The junction had 8 bases not matched to a gene; V was cut back by 3 bases and J by 6 bases. Germline values: CDR1 DFQATT, CDR2 SNEGSKA (reference sequence). General study findings and limits: Reappearance after the booster was observed for most primary-vaccination clones (about 95% CD4, about 91% CD8).

Concerning this clonotype itself: Antigen unknown.

By 5'RACE template switching, TCR cDNA was produced, with a universal primer site and UMIs added in the process. From the 5' RACE reads, TCRdb called clonotypes with MiXCR, one entry per CDR3 protein. The sample shows just over 250,000 distinct CDR3 sequences, 5.2% of them seen only once. The sample in question was CD4+ T cells sorted from PBMCs, obtained on the day of the yellow fever booster vaccination. The sequence derives from a man younger than 30 who received the YFV17D yellow fever vaccine. V gene TRBV20-1 combines with J gene TRBJ1-2; TRBD1 aligns across 9 bases. The CDR3 here is CSARRGQGKDGYTF. DNA for the CDR3: TGCAGTGCTAGGAGGGGACAGGGCAAGGATGGCTACACCTTC.